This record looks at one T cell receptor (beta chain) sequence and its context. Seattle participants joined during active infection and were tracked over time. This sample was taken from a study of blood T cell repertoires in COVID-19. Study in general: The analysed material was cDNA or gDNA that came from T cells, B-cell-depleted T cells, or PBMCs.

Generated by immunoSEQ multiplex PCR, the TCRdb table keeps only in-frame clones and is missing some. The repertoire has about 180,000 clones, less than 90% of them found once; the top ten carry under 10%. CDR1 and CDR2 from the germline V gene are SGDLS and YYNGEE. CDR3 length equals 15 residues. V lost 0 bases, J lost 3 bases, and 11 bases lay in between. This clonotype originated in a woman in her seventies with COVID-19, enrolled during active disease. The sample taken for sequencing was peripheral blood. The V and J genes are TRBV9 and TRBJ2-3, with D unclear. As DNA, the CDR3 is TGTGCCAGCAGCGTAGGAGGAGTTTGGACAGATACGCAGTATTTT. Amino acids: CASSVGGVWTDTQYF.